The sequence of this T cell receptor (beta chain) was determined in a study of T-cell memory formation after mild COVID-19. Study overall: Largely, TCR clusters stayed within a single donor.

TCRdb reanalysed the 5' RACE reads using MiXCR and keeps one entry per CDR3 protein. In the table there are hundreds of thousands of distinct CDR3 sequences, roughly 21% of which are singletons. To note about this clonotype: Its antigen is undetermined.

This CDR3 is 17 amino acids long. V trimming: 3 bases; J trimming: 5 bases; junction bases outside the gene matches: 10. Germline V gene data show CDR1 as LNHDA and CDR2 as SQIVND (reference sequence). General study points: Prior to infection, memory already included some responding clones, suggesting cross-reactive memory joined. Whether second-wave clones peaking at day 37 were SARS-CoV-2 specific went unconfirmed.

What was sequenced was PBMCs or a T cell subset sorted from them (not recorded which). This rearrangement joins TRBV19 to TRBJ2-5; 12 nucleotides align to TRBD2. The sequence was collected from an adult woman who had mild COVID-19 (a few samples of this study predate the infection). Cell type and time point are not known. The DNA of the CDR3 is TGTGCCAGTAGTATCCTGACTAGCGGGAGCCCCTTGGAGACCCAGTACTTC. It encodes CASSILTSGSPLETQYF. Full variable domain (rest looked up from reference TRBV19 and TRBJ2-5): DGGITQSPKYLFRKEGQNVTLSCEQNLNHDAMYWYRQDPGQGLRLIYYSQIVNDFQKGDIAEGYSVSREKKESFPLTVTSAQKNPTAFYLCASSILTSGSPLETQYFGPGTRLLVL.